Presented here are 2 T cell receptor beta chains from one specimen sequenced in a study of shared clonotypes between healthy human individuals. The assay was immunoSEQ multiplex PCR, and TCRdb's table has in-frame clones only and misses some. The data show roughly 1.4 million clones, approximately 98.5% seen once. Input material: naive CD4+ T cells sorted from blood. Subset specified: CD45RA+ positively selected. The receptors were gathered from a man aged 25-45 years in good health.

V and J are TRBV19 and TRBJ2-7; D is ambiguous. Germline CDR1 reads LNHDA; CDR2 reads SQIVND (reference sequence). The CDR3 extends over 15 amino acids. The V end was cut by 6 bases, the J end by 5 bases, with 20 bases between. DNA of the CDR3: TGTGCCAGTAGCCCGAACTGGGCTGGGTTGAACGAGCAGTACTTC. Residues: CASSPNWAGLNEQYF. The full variable domain, rest sourced from reference TRBV19 and TRBJ2-7, is DGGITQSPKYLFRKEGQNVTLSCEQNLNHDAMYWYRQDPGQGLRLIYYSQIVNDFQKGDIAEGYSVSREKKESFPLTVTSAQKNPTAFYLCASSPNWAGLNEQYFGPGTRLTVT.

Comments on this clone: Other nucleotide sequences from this sample produce the same CDR3. This chain links TRBV5-4 with TRBJ2-7; D tentatively fits TRBD1 or TRBD2 (5 bases each). The V gene lost 0 bases and the J gene lost 2 bases, with 6 bases spanning the gap. Per germline, CDR1 SGHNT and CDR2 YYREEE (reference sequence). The CDR3 has 13 amino acids. CDR3 DNA: TGTGCCAGCAGCTTGGGGGGGACCTACGAGCAGTACTTC. Residues: CASSLGGTYEQYF. Full variable domain (rest looked up from reference TRBV5-4 and TRBJ2-7): ETGVTQSPTHLIKTRGQQVTLRCSSQSGHNTVSWYQQALGQGPQFIFQYYREEENGRGNFPPRFSGLQFPNYSSELNVNALELDDSALYLCASSLGGTYEQYFGPGTRLTVT.